This is a list of T cell receptor beta chains from one sample in a study of shared clonotypes between healthy human individuals. Clones were read by immunoSEQ multiplex PCR, and TCRdb kept only the in-frame ones, dropping some. Of over 850,000 clones listed, approximately 80% are singletons. Input material: memory CD4+ T cells from PBMCs. These receptors all come from a young man in good health. Some clones in this sample may be carry-over from other donors' samples. The CDR3 runs from the conserved cysteine through the conserved F or W. D genes are given only for firm matches. Not every row has a clone size; where given, it reads once, few, many or a size class.

clone size | J gene | D gene | V gene | CDR3 protein | CDR3 DNA
. | TRBJ2-5 | TRBD1 | TRBV29-1 | CSVGRDRAPGETQYF | TGCAGCGTTGGGCGGGACAGGGCCCCGGGGGAGACCCAGTACTTC
. | TRBJ2-7 | TRBD2 | TRBV27 | CASSSLWTSGSNEQYF | TGTGCCAGCAGTTCCCTTTGGACTAGCGGGAGTAACGAGCAGTACTTC
. | TRBJ2-5 | TRBD1 | TRBV6-6 | CASSYPGTAVGETQYF | TGTGCCAGCAGTTACCCTGGGACAGCTGTGGGTGAGACCCAGTACTTC
. | TRBJ1-1 | TRBD1 | TRBV6-5 | CASSYEGADTEAFF | TGTGCCAGCAGTTACGAGGGGGCGGACACTGAAGCTTTCTTT
. | TRBJ1-2 | TRBD1 | TRBV4-1 | CASSQKVEQGSNYGYTF | TGCGCCAGCAGCCAAAAAGTGGAACAGGGGTCTAACTATGGCTACACCTTC
. | TRBJ2-1 | TRBD2 | TRBV7-2 | CASSLVARLAGNNEQFF | TGTGCCAGCAGCTTAGTAGCGCGGCTAGCGGGGAACAATGAGCAGTTCTTC
. | TRBJ2-7 | . | TRBV7-9 | CASSLWSPPKGLSYEQYF | TGTGCCAGCAGCTTATGGTCCCCCCCGAAAGGCCTCTCCTACGAGCAGTACTTC
. | TRBJ2-7 | . | TRBV28 | CASSSRLHQQYF | TGTGCCAGCAGCTCCCGACTCCACCAGCAGTACTTC
few | TRBJ2-1 | . | TRBV2 | CASKAGTSEQFF | TGTGCCAGCAAGGCGGGAACCTCAGAGCAGTTCTTC
. | TRBJ1-4 | . | TRBV2 | CASSRDRWGEKLFF | TGTGCCAGCAGTCGGGACCGGTGGGGCGAAAAACTGTTTTTT
. | TRBJ1-2 | . | TRBV6-1 | CASSVEENLYGYTF | TGTGCCAGCAGTGTGGAGGAGAATCTCTATGGCTACACCTTC
. | TRBJ2-2 | . | TRBV11-3 | CASSLTRGLRGGELFF | TGTGCCAGCAGCCTGACTAGGGGGCTAAGAGGCGGGGAGCTGTTTTTT
. | TRBJ1-5 | . | TRBV19 | CASGQPQHF | TGTGCCAGTGGGCAGCCCCAGCATTTT
. | TRBJ2-3 | . | TRBV5-1 | CASSLALDTQYF | TGCGCCAGCAGCTTGGCACTAGATACGCAGTATTTT
. | TRBJ1-2 | TRBD1 | TRBV9 | CASSVGTGPVEGYTF | TGTGCCAGCAGCGTTGGGACAGGGCCGGTGGAAGGCTACACCTTC
. | TRBJ1-1 | . | TRBV9 | CASSVGSNTEAFF | TGTGCCAGCAGCGTAGGGTCAAACACTGAAGCTTTCTTT
. | TRBJ1-5 | TRBD1 | TRBV29-1 | CSVNRGPGQPQHF | TGCAGCGTAAACAGGGGGCCAGGTCAGCCCCAGCATTTT
. | TRBJ1-4 | . | TRBV7-2 | CASSFRLDEKLFF | TGTGCCAGCAGCTTCCGCTTAGATGAAAAACTGTTTTTT
. | TRBJ1-5 | . | TRBV2 | CASSKDAHNAPQHF | TGTGCCAGCAGTAAGGACGCCCATAATGCACCCCAGCATTTT
. | TRBJ2-5 | TRBD1 | TRBV28 | CASNRQGPQETQYF | TGTGCCAGTAATAGACAGGGACCACAAGAGACCCAGTACTTC
. | TRBJ1-2 | TRBD1 | TRBV27 | CASSRAGQGKGYTF | TGTGCCAGCAGTCGCGCGGGACAGGGGAAAGGCTACACCTTC
. | TRBJ2-1 | TRBD2 | TRBV5-1 | CASSLVSAGANEQFF | TGCGCCAGCAGCTTGGTCTCAGCGGGAGCCAATGAGCAGTTCTTC
. | TRBJ1-1 | . | TRBV5-1 | CASSIPPENTEAFF | TGCGCCAGCAGCATACCCCCCGAGAACACTGAAGCTTTCTTT
. | TRBJ2-1 | . | TRBV14 | CASSLRSTGRAEQFF | TGTGCCAGCAGCCTACGATCCACAGGGAGGGCTGAGCAGTTCTTC
. | TRBJ2-7 | TRBD1 | TRBV19 | CASSIVAGGEYEQYF | TGTGCCAGTAGTATTGTGGCAGGGGGAGAGTACGAGCAGTACTTC
. | TRBJ1-5 | . | TRBV6-1 | CASSHTLAGQPQHF | TGTGCCAGCAGTCATACCCTCGCGGGGCAGCCCCAGCATTTT
. | TRBJ2-7 | . | TRBV5-5 | CASSLHSGVSEQYF | TGTGCCAGCAGCTTGCACTCCGGGGTAAGCGAGCAGTACTTC
few | TRBJ1-1 | . | TRBV6-6 | CASSPVGVAFF | TGTGCCAGCAGCCCCGTGGGGGTAGCTTTCTTT
. | TRBJ2-1 | TRBD2 | TRBV27 | CASRLAGTYNEQFF | TGTGCCAGCAGGCTAGCGGGAACATACAATGAGCAGTTCTTC
once | TRBJ2-1 | TRBD2 | TRBV5-1 | CASSRGGRSYNEQFF | TGCGCCAGCAGCCGGGGGGGCCGGTCCTACAATGAGCAGTTCTTC
. | TRBJ1-2 | . | TRBV27 | CASSFGRGGGYTF | TGTGCCAGCAGTTTTGGCAGGGGTGGAGGCTACACCTTC
. | TRBJ2-3 | TRBD2 | TRBV28 | CASHPLAGVSPDTQYF | TGTGCCAGCCATCCACTGGCGGGAGTCTCCCCAGATACGCAGTATTTT
. | TRBJ1-2 | TRBD1 | TRBV2 | CASRRTGPNYGYTF | TGTGCCAGCAGGAGGACAGGCCCAAACTATGGCTACACCTTC
once | TRBJ2-1 | TRBD1 | TRBV7-9 | CASSPTGQGTYNEQFF | TGTGCCAGCAGCCCCACCGGACAGGGAACCTACAATGAGCAGTTCTTC